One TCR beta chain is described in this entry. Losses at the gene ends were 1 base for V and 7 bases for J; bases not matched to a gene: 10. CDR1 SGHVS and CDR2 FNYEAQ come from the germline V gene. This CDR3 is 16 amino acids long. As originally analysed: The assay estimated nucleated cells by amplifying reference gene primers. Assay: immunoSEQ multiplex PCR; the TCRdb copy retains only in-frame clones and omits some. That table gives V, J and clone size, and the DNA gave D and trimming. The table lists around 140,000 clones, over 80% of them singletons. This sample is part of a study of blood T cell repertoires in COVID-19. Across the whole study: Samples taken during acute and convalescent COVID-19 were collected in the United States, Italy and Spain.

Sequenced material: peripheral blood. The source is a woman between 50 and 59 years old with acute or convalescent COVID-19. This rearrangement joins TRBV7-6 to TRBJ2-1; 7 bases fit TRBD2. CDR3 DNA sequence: TGTGCCAGCAGCTTAGATCGGGGGGTAAATTCGAATGAGCAGTTCTTC. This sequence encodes CASSLDRGVNSNEQFF.